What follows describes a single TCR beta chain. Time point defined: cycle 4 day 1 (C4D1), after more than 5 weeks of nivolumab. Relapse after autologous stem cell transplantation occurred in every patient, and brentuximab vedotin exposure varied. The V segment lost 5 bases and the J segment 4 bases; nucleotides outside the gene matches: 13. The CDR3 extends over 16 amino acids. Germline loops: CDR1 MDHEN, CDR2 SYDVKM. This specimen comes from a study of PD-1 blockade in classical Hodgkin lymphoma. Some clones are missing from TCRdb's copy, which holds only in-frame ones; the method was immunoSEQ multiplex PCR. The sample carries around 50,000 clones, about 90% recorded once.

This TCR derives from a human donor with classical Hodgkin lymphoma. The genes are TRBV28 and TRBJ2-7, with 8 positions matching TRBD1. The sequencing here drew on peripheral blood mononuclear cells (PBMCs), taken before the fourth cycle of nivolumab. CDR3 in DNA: TGTGCCAGCAGTCATTCCTCAACAGGGGGACCGTACGAGCAGTACTTC. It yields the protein CASSHSSTGGPYEQYF.